Included here is one TCR beta chain sequence, with context. The antigen is not known. Germline assignment: CDR1 SGHDT and CDR2 YYEEEE. V lost 3 bases and J 8 bases, leaving 15 bases between the germline ends. CDR3 size: 15 residues. The data are from a study of vaccination effects on CD4 cells after COVID-19. Study overall: Before sequencing, viral peptide pools were used by the ViraFEST assay to expand antigen-specific CD4+ T cells. Wells each received around 2 million PBMC, cultured with about 9.3 IU/ml IL-2 and roughly 10 ug/ml peptides.

Cultured cells yielded isolated CD4+ T cells after about ten days. All participants had two doses of either the BNT162b2 or mRNA-1273 vaccine. Testing of the vaccine recipients showed negative nucleocapsid antibodies and no prior SARS-CoV-2 infection. Clones were sequenced by immunoSEQ multiplex PCR, and TCRdb holds only the in-frame ones, with some missing. The sample carries about 66,000 clones, roughly 80% recorded once. Study-wide findings and caveats: Convalescent patients were scarce, and early post-infection timepoints were absent.

This chain connects TRBV5-6 to TRBJ1-6, with D unresolved. Sequences were derived from CD4+ T cells from PBMCs cultured without peptide, sampled after COVID-19 vaccination. This clonotype was obtained from a human donor who received a COVID-19 vaccine. The CDR3 here is CASSSLKDGDSPLHF. CDR3 coding DNA: TGTGCCAGCAGCTCTCTCAAAGACGGAGATTCACCCCTCCACTTT. Using reference TRBV5-6 and TRBJ1-6 for the parts outside the CDR3, the full variable domain is DAGVTQSPTHLIKTRGQQVTLRCSPKSGHDTVSWYQQALGQGPQFIFQYYEEEERQRGNFPDRFSGHQFPNYSSELNVNALLLGDSALYLCASSSLKDGDSPLHFGNGTRLTVT.